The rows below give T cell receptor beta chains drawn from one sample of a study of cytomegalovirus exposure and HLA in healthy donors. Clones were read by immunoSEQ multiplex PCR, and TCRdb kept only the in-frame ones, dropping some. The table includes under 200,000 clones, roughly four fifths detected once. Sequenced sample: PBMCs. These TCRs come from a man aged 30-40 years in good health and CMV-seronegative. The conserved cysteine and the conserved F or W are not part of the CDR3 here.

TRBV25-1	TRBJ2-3	ASSPRTGGADTQY
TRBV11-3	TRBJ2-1	ASSSDKSSYNEQF
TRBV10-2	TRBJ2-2	ASKKGDAPPGELF
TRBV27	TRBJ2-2	ASSAYLAGVTFGNTGELF
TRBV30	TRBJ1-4	AWSTERNEKLF
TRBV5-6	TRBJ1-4	ASSDRPGQGGEKLF
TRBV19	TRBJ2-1	ASSIARNSEHEQF
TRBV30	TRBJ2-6	AWSGSGANVLT
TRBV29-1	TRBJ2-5	SVEIQDVVQETQY
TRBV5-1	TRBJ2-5	ASSLGASGFTETQY
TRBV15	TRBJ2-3	ATSTSSGKITDTQY
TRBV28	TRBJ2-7	ASSPPPGTVSYEQY
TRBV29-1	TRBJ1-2	SVGQGSYGYT
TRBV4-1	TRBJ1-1	ASSPGTGRRTEAF
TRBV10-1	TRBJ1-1	ASRAGGSTEAF
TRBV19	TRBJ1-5	ATLRGSGLDNQPQH
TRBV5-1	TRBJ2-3	ASSLVPTSGRAGTDTQY
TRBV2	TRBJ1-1	ASSGHETGISSDTEAF
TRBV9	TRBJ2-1	ASSLGGAGEQF
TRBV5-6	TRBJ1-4	ASSSTHSRTNEKLF
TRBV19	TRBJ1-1	ASSIEGRGVNTEAF
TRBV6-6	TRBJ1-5	ASRTGGGNQPQH